This T cell receptor (beta chain) came from a study of cytomegalovirus exposure and HLA in healthy donors. Looking at the study overall: Assignment to the Caucasian-associated ancestry cluster applied to around 80% of the approximately 400 genotyped donors. Findings and limits, study-wide: Confirmation in vitro established that a few CMV-associated chains were specific for CMV antigens.

To note about this clone: Its antigen is still unknown.

Germline assignment: CDR1 MDHEN and CDR2 SYDVKM. The length of the CDR3 is 13 residues. Between the trimmed V and J ends, which lost 1 base and 5 bases, there was a span of 6 bases. PCR used 60 Vbeta primers and 13 Jbeta primers. Sequencing used immunoSEQ multiplex PCR; TCRdb keeps in-frame clones, though not all of them. The sample has about 200,000 clones; the top ten hold roughly 1.2%. The V and J genes are TRBV28 and TRBJ1-5; no clear D gene. The sample consisted of PBMCs. This clonotype was sampled from a girl aged 2 to 9 in good health and CMV-seropositive. CDR3 DNA: TGTGCCAGCAGTTTATACCTATATCAGCCCCAGCATTTT. Its translation is CASSLYLYQPQHF. The full variable domain, with the rest looked up from reference TRBV28 and TRBJ1-5, is DVKVTQSSRYLVKRTGEKVFLECVQDMDHENMFWYRQDPGLGLRLIYFSYDVKMKEKGDIPEGYSVSREKKERFSLILESASTNQTSMYLCASSLYLYQPQHFGDGTRLSIL.